Below, 7 T cell receptor beta chains from the same sample are listed, as sequenced in a study of blood T cell repertoires in COVID-19. This table comes from immunoSEQ multiplex PCR, and its TCRdb copy is limited to in-frame clones, with some not included. The sample holds roughly 150,000 clones, about four fifths seen once. Material for sequencing was peripheral blood. The source of these receptors is a man aged 70-80 years who had recovered from COVID-19.

The V gene is TRBV9, the J gene TRBJ2-7; 10 bases match TRBD2. The ends lost 0 bases at V and 9 bases at J; junction bases unmatched: 6. This CDR3 region has 14 residues. The V gene's germline CDR1 is SGDLS and CDR2 YYNGEE. The CDR3 DNA reads TGTGCCAGCAGCGTAGATCCAGCGGGAGGGCGGCAGTACTTC. Translated, it gives CASSVDPAGGRQYF. Full variable domain (rest looked up from reference TRBV9 and TRBJ2-7): DSGVTQTPKHLITATGQRVTLRCSPRSGDLSVYWYQQSLDQGLQFLIQYYNGEERAKGNILERFSAQQFPDLHSELNLSSLELGDSALYFCASSVDPAGGRQYFGPGTRLTVT.

J is TRBJ2-7 and V is TRBV7-2; 11 bases agree with TRBD2. J gave up 6 bases and V 5 bases, and 6 bases lay outside the gene matches. Germline CDR1 and CDR2: SGHTA and FQGNSA. CDR3 length: 14 residues. DNA for the CDR3: TGTGCCAGCAGCCCCCTAGCGGGAGGAGGCGAGCAGTACTTC. It codes for CASSPLAGGGEQYF.

The chain combines TRBV15 with TRBJ1-6; D perhaps matches TRBD1 (5 bases). The V and J ends lost 1 base and 14 bases respectively, with 9 bases between them. CDR3 size: 12 residues. Germline values: CDR1 LNHNV, CDR2 YYDKDF (reference sequence). The chain's CDR3 is CATSRAGGTLHF. CDR3 nucleotides: TGTGCCACCAGCAGAGCTGGGGGGACCCTCCACTTT.

V is TRBV7-2 and J is TRBJ2-7; TRBD2 matches 8 bases. CDR1 SGHTA and CDR2 FQGNSA come from the germline V gene. The CDR3 consists of 16 residues. Trimming at V came to 5 bases and at J to 3 bases, leaving 12 bases not matched to a gene. The DNA of the CDR3 is TGTGCCAGCAGCGAACTAGCGGTACGGGAGGGCTACGAGCAGTACTTC. Protein: CASSELAVREGYEQYF.

The chain combines TRBV6-5 with TRBJ2-7, with 9 nucleotides matching TRBD2. The V gene's germline CDR1 is MNHEY and CDR2 SVGAGI. Trimming at V came to 2 bases and at J to 2 bases, leaving 7 bases not matched to a gene. CDR3 size: 16 residues. CDR3 sequence: CASSYSLTSGTYEQYF. As DNA, the CDR3 is TGTGCCAGCAGTTACAGTTTGACTAGCGGTACCTACGAGCAGTACTTC.

The sample holds a few counts of this clone. This chain links TRBV7-9 with TRBJ2-5, with 9 bases identical to TRBD2. J gave up 0 bases and V 1 base, and 3 bases lay outside the gene matches. Per germline, CDR1 SEHNR and CDR2 FQNEAQ (reference sequence). This CDR3 is 16 amino acids long. The CDR3 bases are TGTGCCAGCAGCTTAGGACTAGCGGAGTACCAAGAGACCCAGTACTTC. Translated: CASSLGLAEYQETQYF.

J is TRBJ1-1 and V is TRBV19; D uncertain. The CDR3 spans 13 residues. V gave up 8 bases and J gave up 3 bases, with 13 bases separating them. Germline CDR1 reads LNHDA; CDR2 reads SQIVND (reference sequence). The DNA of the CDR3 is TGTGCCAGTGAGGTCGGGAGGGACACTGAAGCTTTCTTT. Its protein product is CASEVGRDTEAFF.